This TCR beta chain appears in the sequencing data of a study of shared clonotypes between healthy human individuals. The repertoire was sequenced with immunoSEQ multiplex PCR; TCRdb's copy has only in-frame clones and lacks some. The table records about 690,000 clones, roughly 91% of them present only once. CDR3 length equals 14 residues. The ends lost 5 bases at V and 7 bases at J; junction bases unmatched: 6. Germline V gives CDR1 SGHTS, CDR2 YDEGEE. The rearrangement links TRBV5-8 to TRBJ2-2, with 9 bases matching TRBD1. The sample consisted of memory CD8+ T cells from PBMCs. The subset here: CD45RO+ cells pooled with CCR7-negative TemRA cells. The receptor's source is a man between 18 and 35 years old in good health. Some clones in this sample may be carry-over from other donors' samples. CDR3 nucleotide sequence: TGTGCCAGCAGTAACGGACAGGGGCACGGGGAGCTGTTTTTT. Translation gives CASSNGQGHGELFF. Supplemented by reference TRBV5-8 and TRBJ2-2, the full variable domain reads EAGVTQSPTHLIKTRGQQATLRCSPISGHTSVYWYQQALGLGLQFLLWYDEGEERNRGNFPPRFSGRQFPNYSSELNVNALELEDSALYLCASSNGQGHGELFFGEGSRLTVL.